This T cell receptor (beta chain) was obtained from a study of blood T cells in healthy people across ages. The donors, aged about 6 to 95, were healthy Caucasians from Russia. Peripheral blood was drawn, about 10 milliliters per donor. This clonotype appeared once. Its antigen is not identified. Primed by a sample-barcoded 5' primer and a J-beta primer mix, a second PCR proceeded for roughly 6 to 12 cycles. Using its own MiXCR run on the 5' RACE reads, TCRdb lists one record per CDR3 protein. This sample carries 700,000 to 1,000,000 distinct CDR3 sequences, 40% to 50% of them seen once, and the ten largest clones take roughly 19%. This CDR3 comprises 15 residues. Trimming cost V 3 bases and J 0 bases; bases outside gene matches: 2. Germline CDR1 and CDR2: SGHTA and FQGNSA. Findings and caveats of the study: Compared with aged donors, long-lived donors showed fewer expanded clones, suggesting selection. Estimated diversity, derived from one million T cells, was regarded as an underestimate.

The V and J genes are TRBV7-2 and TRBJ1-5; 7 positions match TRBD1. Sequencing was carried out using blood. The clonotype comes from a man between 60 and 70 years old in good health. For the CDR3, the DNA is TGTGCCAGCAGCTTGTGGGACAGTAGCAATCAGCCCCAGCATTTT. Translating gives CASSLWDSSNQPQHF.